This T cell receptor beta chain derives from a study of healthy donors' naive CD4 and CD8 T cells. Turning to this clonotype: Its antigen is as yet unknown.

Each TCR library used around 500 ng of total RNA and a linear amplification protocol. TCRdb used MiXCR to reprocess the reads, holding one entry per CDR3 protein. The profile shows roughly 200,000 distinct CDR3 sequences, 65% to 75% of them singletons. Trimming took 7 bases from V and 2 from J, leaving 13 bases between them. This CDR3 comprises 13 residues. The germline CDR1 and CDR2 sequences are SQVTM and ANQGSEA. Study observations and caveats: Homeostatic proliferation of naive T cells was not examined as a bias source. Alpha and beta chains were sequenced in bulk without pairing. Negatively charged CDR3s marked CD8+ lineage; positively charged CDR3s marked CD4+ lineage.

The chain links TRBV29-1 to TRBJ2-3; perhaps TRBD2 as D (6 bases). The receptor's source is a pool of human donors in good health; the sample pools cells from several healthy donors. Sequenced input: naive CD4+ and CD8+ T cells sorted from blood, pooled from several donors. The CDR3 sequence: CSAVTGLTDTQYF. As DNA, the CDR3 is TGCAGCGCTGTGACGGGACTCACAGATACGCAGTATTTT.